One sample yielded the 5 T cell receptor beta chains listed below, sequenced in a study of blood T cell repertoires in COVID-19. Generated by immunoSEQ multiplex PCR, the TCRdb table keeps only in-frame clones and is missing some. The profile shows some 140,000 clones, 75% to 80% of them singletons. Sequenced sample: peripheral blood. The receptors derive from an elderly man with acute or convalescent COVID-19.

The V gene is TRBV6-6, the J gene TRBJ1-1; unclear D gene. Germline V gene lookup returns CDR1 MNHNY and CDR2 SVGAGI (reference sequence). The length of the CDR3 is 14 residues. The germline V and J ends were trimmed by 7 bases and 4 bases, with 16 bases remaining between them. In nucleotides, the CDR3 is TGTGCCAGCATATTACATGGATCAGGCACTGAAGCTTTCTTT. Encoded protein: CASILHGSGTEAFF.

This rearrangement joins TRBV19 to TRBJ1-5; D unresolved. Trimming removed 6 bases from V and 4 bases from J, with 13 bases in between. Germline CDR1 LNHDA, CDR2 SQIVND (reference sequence). This CDR3 is 14 amino acids long. The CDR3 DNA sequence: TGTGCCAGTAGGAGCGGCAGTCGAAATCAGCCCCAGCATTTT. As protein: CASRSGSRNQPQHF.

V and J are TRBV24-1 and TRBJ2-1, with 8 bases aligning to TRBD1. CDR3 length equals 17 residues. V dropped 5 bases and J dropped 1; count of bases not matched to a gene: 9. Per germline, CDR1 KGHDR and CDR2 SFDVKD. The CDR3 sequence is CATSVEGTGRSYNEQFF. For the CDR3, the DNA is TGTGCCACCAGTGTGGAGGGGACAGGTAGGTCCTACAATGAGCAGTTCTTC.

The chain links TRBV7-9 to TRBJ1-1; D ambiguous. The CDR3 spans 13 residues. The germline CDR1 and CDR2 sequences are SEHNR and FQNEAQ (reference sequence). V was cut by 2 bases and J by 0 bases, with 4 bases left in between. CDR3 residues: CASSLHMNTEAFF. The DNA of the CDR3 is TGTGCCAGCAGCTTACACATGAACACTGAAGCTTTCTTT. The full variable domain, rest sourced from reference TRBV7-9 and TRBJ1-1, is DTGVSQNPRHKITKRGQNVTFRCDPISEHNRLYWYRQTLGQGPEFLTYFQNEAQLEKSRLLSDRFSAERPKGSFSTLEIQRTEQGDSAMYLCASSLHMNTEAFFGQGTRLTVV.

J is TRBJ2-5 and V is TRBV10-2, with 9 nucleotides matching TRBD2. V was pared by 6 bases and J by 9 bases, with 5 bases of the junction left unmatched. Per germline, CDR1 WSHSY and CDR2 SAAADI. The CDR3 is 12 residues long. CDR3 coding DNA: TGCGCCAGCAGATTCGCGGGGGGGCCCCAGTACTTC. This encodes CASRFAGGPQYF.